The 5 T cell receptor beta chains below were found in one sample sequenced in a study of radiotherapy plus CTLA-4 blockade in lung cancer. The data were produced by immunoSEQ multiplex PCR, yet TCRdb's version contains in-frame clones alone and is incomplete. Of 81,000 or so clones listed, under 85% are singletons. This sample comprised peripheral blood, obtained from a patient treated with radiotherapy plus ipilimumab. These receptors were obtained from a human donor with non-small cell lung cancer who had stable disease on radiotherapy plus ipilimumab.

The V gene is TRBV5-1, the J gene TRBJ2-5; TRBD1 agrees at 7 bases. Trimming at V came to 4 bases and at J to 3 bases, leaving 6 bases not matched to a gene. Germline values: CDR1 SGHRS, CDR2 YFSETQ. This CDR3 comprises 14 residues. This CDR3 is CASSLGTAEETQYF. For the CDR3, the DNA is TGCGCCAGCAGCCTTGGGACAGCTGAAGAGACCCAGTACTTC.

The chain employs TRBV5-6 and TRBJ2-1; the match to TRBD1 covers 7 bases. This CDR3 region has 14 residues. The V gene end was trimmed by 1 base and the J gene end by 3 bases; junction bases not matched to a gene: 1. Germline lookup yields CDR1 SGHDT and CDR2 YYEEEE. The CDR3: CASSLRGRYNEQFF. The CDR3 nucleotides are TGTGCCAGCAGCTTGAGGGGGCGCTACAATGAGCAGTTCTTC. The full variable domain, its missing parts supplied by reference TRBV5-6 and TRBJ2-1, is DAGVTQSPTHLIKTRGQQVTLRCSPKSGHDTVSWYQQALGQGPQFIFQYYEEEERQRGNFPDRFSGHQFPNYSSELNVNALLLGDSALYLCASSLRGRYNEQFFGPGTRLTVL.

The V and J genes are TRBV6-4 and TRBJ1-6, with 7 bases that match TRBD1. The length of the CDR3 is 14 residues. Germline-derived CDR1 and CDR2 are MRHNA and SNTAGT. V dropped 3 bases and J dropped 5; count of bases not matched to a gene: 1. This chain's CDR3 is CASSEDRDNSPLHF. For the CDR3, the DNA is TGTGCCAGCAGTGAAGACAGGGATAATTCACCCCTCCACTTT.

The chain has TRBV30 and TRBJ1-4; no firm D call. V was shortened by 7 bases and J by 5 bases, with 17 bases between the two germline ends. Per germline, CDR1 GTSNPN and CDR2 SVGIG (reference sequence). The CDR3 has 14 residues. This CDR3 is CALTGSLRNEKLFF. In nucleotides, the CDR3 is TGTGCCTTGACGGGCTCTCTGAGAAATGAAAAACTGTTTTTT.

This clone was counted only a few times. V and J are TRBV5-1 and TRBJ1-1, with D possibly TRBD1 on 5 matching bases. The germline gives CDR1 SGHRS, CDR2 YFSETQ. V was clipped by 0 bases and J by 7 bases, with 7 bases between them. CDR3 length: 12 amino acids. The CDR3 reads CASSLEGIEAFF. The CDR3 DNA follows: TGCGCCAGCAGCTTGGAGGGGATTGAAGCTTTCTTT.